Below, 30 T cell receptor beta chains from the same sample are listed, as sequenced in a study of human T cells and chemical hapten exposure. Time point specified: patch test 1, 2 weeks after DPC sensitization. This sample's treatment: therapeutic diphenylcyclopropenone sensitization with weekly scalp DPC. MiXCR, run by TCRdb on the RACE reads, gives a single entry per CDR3 protein. The top ten hold 3% to 3.5% of the sample, which has around 71,000 distinct CDR3 sequences, 9.8% seen once. The input for sequencing was whole blood, taken in connection with sensitization to the hapten diphenylcyclopropenone (DPC). The receptors come from a woman aged 40-49 years with alopecia areata. Some clones in this sample may be carry-over from other donors' samples.

The V gene is TRBV29-1, the J gene TRBJ1-2; tentative D call: TRBD1 (6 bases). Trimming cost V 6 bases and J 7 bases, with 21 bases left between them. CDR3 length: 14 amino acids. CDR1 is SQVTM, CDR2 ANQGSEA, per germline. CDR3 DNA: TGCAGCGTCGCGGAACCGGACAGAGGGCTTGGCTACACCTTC. It specifies CSVAEPDRGLGYTF.

The gene calls are TRBV20-1 and TRBJ2-7, with TRBD2 identical over 12 bases. V lost 7 bases, J lost 6 bases, and 22 bases stayed unmatched. The CDR3 length is 18 residues. Germline values: CDR1 DFQATT, CDR2 SNEGSKA (reference sequence). Written as DNA, the CDR3 is TGCAGTGTCCAAAACCTAGCGGGGGGGCCAGCACAAAGTTCCGAGCAGTACTTC. Its translation is CSVQNLAGGPAQSSEQYF.

This clonotype was picked up many times. The V and J genes are TRBV25-1 and TRBJ2-1, with a possible D match to TRBD2 (7 bases). Deletions cut 3 bases from V and 3 bases from J, with 12 bases between. CDR1 and CDR2 (germline): MGHDK, SYGVNS. The length of the CDR3 is 15 residues. CDR3 residues: CASSDGGGYYNEQFF. The CDR3 DNA follows: TGTGCCAGCAGTGACGGCGGGGGCTACTACAATGAGCAGTTCTTC.

The chain recombines TRBV4-3 with TRBJ2-3; no reliable D call. The CDR3 is 15 residues long. V was trimmed by 1 base and J by 5 bases, leaving 13 bases between them. Germline lookup yields CDR1 LGHNA and CDR2 YSLEER. CDR3 nucleotide sequence: TGCGCCAGCAGCCAAGGGCGTAGTCGAGTAGATACGCAGTATTTT. It specifies CASSQGRSRVDTQYF.

This clonotype was counted many times. The CDR3 DNA follows: TGCGCCAGCAGCCAAAGGGGGGTGTCCGAGCAGTACTTC. Amino acid sequence: CASSQRGVSEQYF. The chain employs TRBV4-1 and TRBJ2-7, with D perhaps given as TRBD1 or TRBD2 (6 bases each). Between the trimmed V and J ends, which lost 2 bases and 6 bases, there was a span of 11 bases. This CDR3 contains 13 residues. Germline lookup yields CDR1 MGHRA and CDR2 YSYEKL.

The CDR3 here is CASSYRGRRGTEAFF. As DNA, the CDR3 is TGTGCCAGCAGTTACAGGGGGCGCCGAGGCACTGAAGCTTTCTTT. V and J are TRBV28 and TRBJ1-1; 9 nucleotides align to TRBD1. The length of the CDR3 is 15 residues. The V gene end was trimmed by 4 bases and the J gene end by 4 bases; junction bases not matched to a gene: 7. The germline V gene encodes CDR1 MDHEN and CDR2 SYDVKM.

This clonotype was counted many times. The genes are TRBV6-2 or TRBV6-3 and TRBJ1-5; possibly TRBD1 for D (6 bases). CDR3 length: 15 residues. Germline assignment: CDR1 MNHEY and CDR2 SVGEGT. The V gene lost 6 bases and the J gene lost 1 base, with 13 bases spanning the gap. DNA for the CDR3: TGTGCCAGCAGATCAGGGGTGTCAAGCAATCAGCCCCAGCATTTT. Its translation: CASRSGVSSNQPQHF.

V gene TRBV12-3 or TRBV12-4 combines with J gene TRBJ1-1; 7 nucleotides agree with TRBD1. Losses at the gene ends were 6 bases for V and 5 bases for J; bases not matched to a gene: 18. CDR3 length: 17 amino acids. The chain's CDR3 is CASSMLPGRQGRTEAFF. CDR3 DNA: TGTGCCAGCAGCATGCTGCCTGGCCGACAGGGACGAACTGAAGCTTTCTTT.

This clonotype was recorded many times. This rearrangement joins TRBV6-6 to TRBJ1-1; the D gene is possibly TRBD1 (5 bases). CDR3 length: 19 amino acids. V was shortened by 2 bases and J by 0 bases, with 22 bases between the two germline ends. CDR1 is MNHNY and CDR2 is SVGAGI in the germline V gene (reference sequence). The CDR3 sequence is CASSYGGRAWGRMNTEAFF. The CDR3 nucleotides read TGTGCCAGCAGTTACGGGGGGAGGGCTTGGGGACGGATGAACACTGAAGCTTTCTTT.

The chain is built from TRBV10-3 and TRBJ2-1, with 14 bases aligning to TRBD2. The CDR3 is 14 residues long. Germline assignment: CDR1 ENHRY and CDR2 SYGVKD. Trimming cost V 10 bases and J 6 bases; bases outside gene matches: 5. The CDR3 nucleotides read TGTGCCACCCAAGGACTAGCGGGGGGCAATGAGCAGTTCTTC. This translates into CATQGLAGGNEQFF.

This chain connects TRBV24-1 to TRBJ2-3; TRBD1 matches 9 bases. The germline gives CDR1 KGHDR, CDR2 SFDVKD. This CDR3 comprises 16 residues. The V and J ends lost 4 bases and 4 bases, in that order; junction bases with no gene match: 8. This CDR3 is CATSEAGTGLSDTQYF. Written as DNA, the CDR3 is TGTGCCACCAGTGAGGCCGGGACAGGGTTATCAGATACGCAGTATTTT.

The V gene is TRBV29-1, the J gene TRBJ1-4, with TRBD1 matching 7 bases. Germline V gene sequence: CDR1 SQVTM, CDR2 ANQGSEA. Germline trimming cut 6 bases from V and 8 bases from J; bases unmatched to any gene: 9. The CDR3 is 13 residues long. In DNA, the CDR3 is TGCAGCGTAGGACAGGCCGGGATGGAAAAACTGTTTTTT. Encoded protein: CSVGQAGMEKLFF.

The chain is built from TRBV4-1 and TRBJ2-7, with D perhaps being TRBD1 or TRBD2 (5 bases each). Germline V gene lookup returns CDR1 MGHRA and CDR2 YSYEKL. Trimming pared 3 bases from V and 12 bases from J, leaving 12 bases between. The CDR3 runs 11 residues. The CDR3 coding sequence is TGCGCCAGCAGCCAGGGGACCCCCGGGTACTTC. Its protein product is CASSQGTPGYF.

The chain recombines TRBV20-1 with TRBJ2-2, with D unresolved. The CDR3 runs 13 residues. CDR1 and CDR2 (germline): DFQATT, SNEGSKA (reference sequence). The V gene lost 2 bases and the J gene lost 4 bases, with 8 bases spanning the gap. The chain's CDR3 is CSARRSGTGELFF. The DNA for the CDR3 is TGCAGTGCTAGACGTTCGGGCACCGGGGAGCTGTTTTTT.

The chain uses TRBV11-3 and TRBJ1-1; 11 bases line up with TRBD1. V gave up 5 bases and J gave up 7 bases; unmatched junction bases: 6. From germline, CDR1 is SGHNT and CDR2 YENEEA. This CDR3 has 14 residues. In DNA form, the CDR3 reads TGTGCCAGCAGCGTCGGACAGGGGGCTGGTGAAGCTTTCTTT. It yields the protein CASSVGQGAGEAFF.

The CDR3 here is CASRRPGMNTEAFF. Written as DNA, the CDR3 is TGTGCCAGCCGTCGTCCAGGGATGAACACTGAAGCTTTCTTT. The J gene is TRBJ1-1, the V gene TRBV6-5; a possible D gene is TRBD1 (5 bases). The CDR3 covers 14 residues. The V gene's germline CDR1 is MNHEY and CDR2 SVGAGI. V was trimmed by 8 bases and J by 0 bases, leaving 13 bases between them.

The chain uses TRBV7-9 and TRBJ2-2; D might be TRBD1 (5 bases). Per germline, CDR1 SEHNR and CDR2 FQNEAQ (reference sequence). V lost 3 bases and J 0 bases, leaving 8 bases between the germline ends. The CDR3 has 15 residues. The CDR3 DNA reads TGTGCCAGCAGCTTTGGGGCCCCGAACACCGGGGAGCTGTTTTTT. It is translated as CASSFGAPNTGELFF.

This clonotype was detected many times. The chain is built from TRBV5-1 and TRBJ2-1; 11 positions agree with TRBD2. Germline values: CDR1 SGHRS, CDR2 YFSETQ. The junction had 4 bases not matched to a gene; V was cut back by 2 bases and J by 0 bases. This CDR3 comprises 17 residues. The CDR3 sequence is CASSFRLAGFSYNEQFF. CDR3 nucleotides: TGCGCCAGCAGCTTCCGACTAGCGGGGTTCTCCTACAATGAGCAGTTCTTC. Complete variable domain (other parts from reference TRBV5-1 and TRBJ2-1): KAGVTQTPRYLIKTRGQQVTLSCSPISGHRSVSWYQQTPGQGLQFLFEYFSETQRNKGNFPGRFSGRQFSNSRSEMNVSTLELGDSALYLCASSFRLAGFSYNEQFFGPGTRLTVL.

There are many counts of this clonotype. This chain joins TRBV2 and TRBJ2-3, with D tentatively TRBD2 (7 bases). Germline CDR1 reads SNHLY; CDR2 reads FYNNEI. This CDR3 comprises 15 residues. V dropped 4 bases and J dropped 4 bases, with 15 bases sitting between them. CDR3 loop: CASSGVKGGPDTQYF. In DNA form, the CDR3 reads TGTGCCAGCAGTGGAGTTAAGGGGGGGCCAGATACGCAGTATTTT.

This clonotype was counted ten times or more. V is TRBV5-4 and J is TRBJ1-6; D is uncertain. Germline V gene sequence: CDR1 SGHNT, CDR2 YYREEE (reference sequence). Trimming took 0 bases from V and 0 from J, leaving 7 bases between them. CDR3 length: 16 residues. CDR3: CASSLVRSSYNSPLHF. CDR3 in DNA: TGTGCCAGCAGCTTGGTCAGGAGCTCCTATAATTCACCCCTCCACTTT.

In this sample, this clonotype turned up many times. The chain links TRBV7-9 to TRBJ1-1, with 7 nucleotides matching TRBD1. V dropped 0 bases and J dropped 4; count of bases not matched to a gene: 5. The CDR3 consists of 15 residues. Germline CDR1 and CDR2: SEHNR and FQNEAQ (reference sequence). The CDR3 DNA reads as TGTGCCAGCAGCTTAGCGCGACAGGGAATCACTGAAGCTTTCTTT. Translated, it gives CASSLARQGITEAFF.

This clonotype turned up a few times. The V gene is TRBV9, the J gene TRBJ2-5, with D perhaps matching TRBD2 (5 bases). Germline values: CDR1 SGDLS, CDR2 YYNGEE. CDR3 size: 14 residues. Trimming removed 0 bases from V and 0 bases from J, with 6 bases in between. In DNA form, the CDR3 reads TGTGCCAGCAGCGTAGCGGGGTACCAAGAGACCCAGTACTTC. Translation: CASSVAGYQETQYF. Full variable domain (missing parts from reference TRBV9 and TRBJ2-5): DSGVTQTPKHLITATGQRVTLRCSPRSGDLSVYWYQQSLDQGLQFLIQYYNGEERAKGNILERFSAQQFPDLHSELNLSSLELGDSALYFCASSVAGYQETQYFGPGTRLLVL.

This clonotype was seen more than once but under ten times. The chain employs TRBV7-8 and TRBJ2-4, with TRBD1 matching over 10 bases. CDR3 length equals 16 residues. Germline values: CDR1 SGHVS, CDR2 FQNEAQ. With V trimmed by 4 bases and J by 10 bases, 13 bases remained unmatched. The CDR3 bases are TGTGCCAGCAGCTCCGCCCGGACAGGGGGAGGGTGGATTCAGTACTTC. Residues: CASSSARTGGGWIQYF.

This clonotype was counted at least ten times. This chain uses TRBV7-8 with TRBJ2-3; possibly TRBD2 for D (5 bases). Trimming took off 5 bases at V and 6 bases at J, with 18 bases between the two ends. The CDR3 consists of 15 residues. The germline V gene encodes CDR1 SGHVS and CDR2 FQNEAQ. The DNA of the CDR3 is TGTGCCAGCAGCCTCACCGGGGTAGCCATCGATACGCAGTATTTT. Translated, it gives CASSLTGVAIDTQYF.

This clonotype came up many times. The chain combines TRBV28 with TRBJ2-7; D not resolved. V shed 5 bases and J shed 4 bases, with 9 bases lying between them. This CDR3 is 12 amino acids long. The germline V gene has CDR1 MDHEN and CDR2 SYDVKM. The CDR3 bases are TGTGCCAGCAGTCAGGAACTATACGAGCAGTACTTC. As protein: CASSQELYEQYF.

This clonotype was observed many times. The genes are TRBV12-3 or TRBV12-4 and TRBJ2-1; D might be TRBD2 (5 bases). CDR3 length equals 15 residues. Trimming shortened V by 3 bases and J by 3 bases, and 12 bases separated the two germline ends. The CDR3 reads CASSFGGSFYNEQFF. The CDR3 DNA follows: TGTGCCAGCAGTTTTGGAGGTTCTTTCTACAATGAGCAGTTCTTC.

The rearrangement joins TRBV6-4 to TRBJ2-1; D gene unclear. The CDR3 runs to 13 residues. Per germline, CDR1 MRHNA and CDR2 SNTAGT. Trimming took off 6 bases at V and 7 bases at J, with 13 bases between the two ends. The CDR3 loop is CASSLDEQNEQFF. The CDR3 coding sequence is TGTGCCAGCAGCCTGGACGAACAGAATGAGCAGTTCTTC.

This clonotype was counted at least ten times. This chain uses TRBV12-3 or TRBV12-4 with TRBJ2-1, with D possibly called TRBD1 or TRBD2 (6 bases each). CDR3 size: 15 residues. The V gene lost 4 bases and the J gene lost 5 bases, with 15 bases spanning the gap. Here the CDR3 DNA reads TGTGCCAGCAGTTCGGGGGCCCCAGGGGACAATGAGCAGTTCTTC. Its protein is CASSSGAPGDNEQFF.

This clonotype was detected ten times or more. V usage is TRBV6-2 or TRBV6-3 and J usage is TRBJ1-3; D uncertain. V was trimmed by 1 base and J by 1 base, leaving 11 bases between them. The length of the CDR3 is 16 residues. From germline, CDR1 is MNHEY and CDR2 SVGEGT. DNA of the CDR3: TGTGCCAGCAGTTACTTCGGCCCCACTTCTGGAAACACCATATATTTT. It encodes CASSYFGPTSGNTIYF.

J is TRBJ2-2 and V is TRBV20-1; D is unresolved. The CDR3 has 15 amino acids. Germline CDR1 is DFQATT and CDR2 is SNEGSKA (reference sequence). Trimming took 0 bases from V and 2 from J, leaving 10 bases between them. In DNA, the CDR3 is TGCAGTGCTAGAGATTCATCAGGCAACACCGGGGAGCTGTTTTTT. Its protein is CSARDSSGNTGELFF.